Presented here are 26 T cell receptor beta chains from one specimen sequenced in a study of T cell clones after liver transplantation. Sequencing was performed with immunoSEQ multiplex PCR; in TCRdb, only in-frame clones are kept and a portion is missing. The sample lists 99,000 or so clones, approximately 78% seen once, with over 0.75% in the top ten. This sample comprised CD4+ T cells from blood, obtained before liver transplant. The origin of the receptors is a human donor who received a liver transplant.

This clone was observed a handful of times. This chain joins TRBV14 and TRBJ2-1; D unresolved. Looked up from germline, CDR1 is SGHDN and CDR2 is FVKESK. The ends were cut back, 3 bases at V and 9 bases at J, with 12 bases in the middle. The CDR3 consists of 13 residues. CDR3 nucleotides: TGTGCCAGCAGCCAGGTTCCCGGTGGTGAGCAGTTCTTC. As protein: CASSQVPGGEQFF.

The rearrangement joins TRBV19 to TRBJ2-1; TRBD2 matches 8 bases. The CDR3 extends over 15 amino acids. Germline V lookup: CDR1 LNHDA, CDR2 SQIVND (reference sequence). V trimming: 3 bases; J trimming: 5 bases; junction bases outside the gene matches: 6. The CDR3 nucleotides are TGTGCCAGTAGTATTCCGGGACTAGTGCACAATGAGCAGTTCTTC. This encodes CASSIPGLVHNEQFF.

V gene TRBV19 combines with J gene TRBJ2-7; D remains unclear. The germline gives CDR1 LNHDA, CDR2 SQIVND (reference sequence). CDR3 size: 14 residues. Trimming pared 6 bases from V and 1 base from J, leaving 13 bases between. The CDR3 reads CASSLGRRSYEQYF. In nucleotides, the CDR3 is TGTGCCAGTAGCCTGGGCCGACGGTCCTACGAGCAGTACTTC.

CDR3 protein: CASSSGTAFPYEQYF. The CDR3 DNA follows: TGTGCCAGCAGTTCCGGGACAGCATTCCCCTACGAGCAGTACTTC. The chain employs TRBV6-6 and TRBJ2-7; 7 positions match TRBD1. Germline V gives CDR1 MNHNY, CDR2 SVGAGI (reference sequence). This CDR3 has 15 residues. V lost 4 bases to trimming and J lost 2 bases; unmatched junction nucleotides: 8.

The rearrangement uses TRBV7-2 and TRBJ2-3; 7 nucleotides agree with TRBD2. V lost 7 bases to trimming and J lost 2 bases; unmatched junction nucleotides: 9. The CDR3 length is 15 residues. Germline assignment: CDR1 SGHTA and CDR2 FQGNSA. CDR3 sequence: CASTPGGGTTDTQYF. In DNA form, the CDR3 reads TGTGCCAGCACCCCTGGGGGGGGGACCACAGATACGCAGTATTTT.

In its sample, this clone was seen a few times. The V call is TRBV10-3, the J call TRBJ1-4, with 7 bases matching TRBD1. This CDR3 has 16 amino acids. Trimming at V came to 4 bases and at J to 5 bases, leaving 10 bases not matched to a gene. CDR1 is ENHRY, CDR2 SYGVKD, per germline. Here the CDR3 reads CAISASTGMGNEKLFF. CDR3 sequence (DNA): TGTGCCATCAGTGCCTCGACAGGGATGGGGAATGAAAAACTGTTTTTT.

This chain links TRBV5-4 with TRBJ2-5; D perhaps matches TRBD2 (5 bases). Germline-derived CDR1 and CDR2 are SGHNT and YYREEE (reference sequence). There are 15 residues in the CDR3. Trimming took off 3 bases at V and 1 base at J, with 13 bases between the two ends. This CDR3 is CASSSHRGLQETQYF. The CDR3 nucleotides are TGTGCCAGCAGCTCCCATCGGGGTCTCCAAGAGACCCAGTACTTC.

The chain is built from TRBV6-5 and TRBJ1-5; 9 bases match TRBD1. Per the germline V gene, CDR1 is MNHEY and CDR2 is SVGAGI. This CDR3 contains 14 residues. V shed 6 bases, J shed 7 bases, and the junction held 7 bases outside the gene matches. The CDR3 region is CASRQTGGNQPQHF. Written as DNA, the CDR3 is TGTGCCAGCAGGCAGACAGGGGGTAACCAGCCCCAGCATTTT.

The chain recombines TRBV5-1 with TRBJ2-1, with D possibly being TRBD1 or TRBD2 (5 bases each). Trimming took off 4 bases at V and 5 bases at J, with 13 bases between the two ends. Germline V gives CDR1 SGHRS, CDR2 YFSETQ. The CDR3 has 14 amino acids. The CDR3 region has the DNA TGCGCCAGCAGCAGGATGGGACCTAACAATGAGCAGTTCTTC. Translated: CASSRMGPNNEQFF. The whole variable domain, remainder taken from reference TRBV5-1 and TRBJ2-1, is KAGVTQTPRYLIKTRGQQVTLSCSPISGHRSVSWYQQTPGQGLQFLFEYFSETQRNKGNFPGRFSGRQFSNSRSEMNVSTLELGDSALYLCASSRMGPNNEQFFGPGTRLTVL.

CDR3 amino acids: CASSEFVSGSYGYTF. DNA for the CDR3: TGTGCCAGCAGTGAGTTCGTATCAGGGTCCTATGGCTACACCTTC. The V and J genes are TRBV6-1 and TRBJ1-2; possible D gene TRBD1, 5 bases. The germline CDR1 and CDR2 sequences are MNHNS and SASEGT. The V end lost 3 bases, the J end lost 4 bases, and 15 bases lay between the germline ends. This CDR3 is 15 amino acids long.

The V gene is TRBV10-1, the J gene TRBJ2-5, with D possibly TRBD1 on 5 matching bases. The CDR3 is made up of 14 amino acids. V was clipped by 0 bases and J by 5 bases, with 10 bases between them. CDR1 and CDR2 from the germline V gene are WNHNN and SYGVQD (reference sequence). CDR3 bases: TGCGCCAGCAGTGAGTCGGCAGGGCGGGAGACCCAGTACTTC. Translated: CASSESAGRETQYF.

This clone has a handful of counts. The chain joins TRBV5-1 to TRBJ1-6; D is uncertain. Trimming shortened V by 2 bases and J by 5 bases, and 14 bases separated the two germline ends. Germline CDR1 and CDR2: SGHRS and YFSETQ. This CDR3 has 16 residues. CDR3 DNA sequence: TGCGCCAGCAGCTTCTCGGCAGGCGCCAATAATTCACCCCTCCACTTT. It codes for CASSFSAGANNSPLHF.

This clone was seen more than once but under ten times. V and J are TRBV10-2 and TRBJ2-1, with 11 bases lining up with TRBD2. Losses at the gene ends were 3 bases for V and 0 bases for J; bases not matched to a gene: 13. CDR3 length: 20 amino acids. From germline, CDR1 is WSHSY and CDR2 SAAADI. This CDR3 reads CASSDLSSGRAISSYNEQFF. The DNA of the CDR3 is TGCGCCAGCAGTGATCTTAGTAGCGGGAGGGCCATCAGCTCCTACAATGAGCAGTTCTTC.

The rearrangement uses TRBV4-2 and TRBJ2-3, with unresolved D. This CDR3 contains 16 residues. The germline V and J ends were trimmed by 0 bases and 1 base, with 11 bases remaining between them. Germline CDR1 LGHNA, CDR2 YNFKEQ. The CDR3 loop is CASSQESPPRTDTQYF. The CDR3 DNA is TGTGCCAGCAGCCAAGAGTCGCCACCTCGCACAGATACGCAGTATTTT.

This chain connects TRBV9 to TRBJ2-2, with 8 nucleotides matching TRBD1. This CDR3 spans 17 amino acids. After removal of 0 bases from V and 0 bases from J, the junction contained 4 bases not matched to a gene. In germline, CDR1 is SGDLS, CDR2 YYNGEE. The CDR3: CASSVGQGWTNTGELFF. Here the CDR3 DNA reads TGTGCCAGCAGCGTAGGACAGGGGTGGACGAACACCGGGGAGCTGTTTTTT.

The chain couples TRBV9 to TRBJ2-7; 10 bases align to TRBD1. CDR3 length: 15 amino acids. J lost 3 bases, V lost 0 bases, and 3 bases had no gene match. Per germline, CDR1 SGDLS and CDR2 YYNGEE. CDR3 in amino acids: CASSVEGQGIYEQYF. The CDR3 nucleotides read TGTGCCAGCAGCGTAGAGGGACAGGGGATCTACGAGCAGTACTTC.

DNA of the CDR3: TGTGCCAGCACCTTGGGACTAGCGGATAACACCGGGGAGCTGTTTTTT. It is translated as CASTLGLADNTGELFF. The chain is built from TRBV9 and TRBJ2-2; 11 bases line up with TRBD2. The junction had 6 bases not matched to a gene; V was cut back by 6 bases and J by 2 bases. The CDR3 runs 16 residues. Germline CDR1 reads SGDLS; CDR2 reads YYNGEE. Using reference TRBV9 and TRBJ2-2 for the parts outside the CDR3, the full variable domain is DSGVTQTPKHLITATGQRVTLRCSPRSGDLSVYWYQQSLDQGLQFLIQYYNGEERAKGNILERFSAQQFPDLHSELNLSSLELGDSALYFCASTLGLADNTGELFFGEGSRLTVL.

This clone came up a few times. CDR3: CASSALPGSYNEQFF. CDR3 bases: TGTGCCAGCAGCGCCCTCCCAGGGTCCTACAATGAGCAGTTCTTC. The rearrangement uses TRBV9 and TRBJ2-1; D is perhaps TRBD1 (5 bases). The germline V gene has CDR1 SGDLS and CDR2 YYNGEE. Trimming removed 3 bases at V and 1 base at J, with 11 bases between. The length of the CDR3 is 15 residues.

The chain uses TRBV28 and TRBJ2-7; D remains ambiguous. This CDR3 region has 15 residues. Germline-derived CDR1 and CDR2 are MDHEN and SYDVKM. V lost 5 bases and J 0 bases, leaving 14 bases between the germline ends. CDR3 nucleotide sequence: TGTGCCAGCAGTATAAAAGGTTTACCCTCCTACGAGCAGTACTTC. This gives the protein CASSIKGLPSYEQYF.

This clone was detected only a few times. The chain couples TRBV25-1 to TRBJ2-2, with 7 bases lining up with TRBD2. Germline CDR1 reads MGHDK; CDR2 reads SYGVNS. The trim removed 6 bases at V and 3 bases at J, leaving 4 bases unmatched. CDR3 length equals 14 residues. This chain's CDR3 is CASRSGTDTGELFF. The CDR3 DNA sequence: TGTGCCAGCAGGAGCGGGACCGACACCGGGGAGCTGTTTTTT.

For the CDR3, the DNA is TGTGCCAGCAGCCCTTGGGGACAGGGGAGTGGTGGGGCCAACGTCCTGACTTTC. It translates to CASSPWGQGSGGANVLTF. V usage is TRBV7-9 and J usage is TRBJ2-6; TRBD1 matches 10 bases. CDR3 size: 18 residues. CDR1 is SEHNR, CDR2 FQNEAQ, per germline (reference sequence). With 5 bases clipped from V and 3 bases from J, the junction kept 10 bases outside the gene matches.

V is TRBV14 and J is TRBJ2-5; 12 nucleotides agree with TRBD2. From germline, CDR1 is SGHDN and CDR2 FVKESK. This CDR3 contains 20 residues. The J segment lost 5 bases and the V segment lost 4 bases, leaving 20 bases of the junction unmatched. The CDR3 sequence: CASSPPRLAGGPQRSETQYF. The CDR3 DNA is TGTGCCAGCAGCCCCCCCCGGCTAGCGGGAGGGCCCCAAAGATCGGAGACCCAGTACTTC.

V is TRBV11-2 and J is TRBJ1-3; the D gene is possibly TRBD1 (5 bases). The germline V gene encodes CDR1 SGHAT and CDR2 FQNNGV. The CDR3 contains 17 residues. With 1 base removed from V and 0 bases from J, the gap between germline ends came to 13 bases. The CDR3 DNA sequence: TGTGCCAGCAGCTTAGGGACAACCTTAGGCTCTGGAAACACCATATATTTT. It encodes CASSLGTTLGSGNTIYF.

This chain joins TRBV25-1 and TRBJ1-3; D perhaps matches TRBD1 (5 bases). V lost 3 bases and J lost 3, with 12 bases in between. Per germline, CDR1 MGHDK and CDR2 SYGVNS. The CDR3 totals 15 residues. DNA of the CDR3: TGTGCCAGCAGTGATAGGACAACGGGTGGAAACACCATATATTTT. This codes for CASSDRTTGGNTIYF. Combining the CDR3 with reference TRBV25-1 and TRBJ1-3 gives the whole variable domain EADIYQTPRYLVIGTGKKITLECSQTMGHDKMYWYQQDPGMELHLIHYSYGVNSTEKGDLSSESTVSRIRTEHFPLTLESARPSHTSQYLCASSDRTTGGNTIYFGEGSWLTVV.

The chain joins TRBV4-1 to TRBJ2-7, with 9 bases that match TRBD1. Germline trimming cut 5 bases from V and 2 bases from J; bases unmatched to any gene: 7. The CDR3 loop spans 15 amino acids. Germline CDR1 reads MGHRA; CDR2 reads YSYEKL. CDR3 in amino acids: CASSSRTGVAYEQYF. The CDR3 DNA is TGCGCCAGCAGCTCCCGGACAGGGGTGGCCTACGAGCAGTACTTC.

The gene calls are TRBV14 and TRBJ1-1; D call uncertain. The germline V and J ends were trimmed by 4 bases and 3 bases, with 21 bases remaining between them. Germline lookup yields CDR1 SGHDN and CDR2 FVKESK. This CDR3 spans 17 amino acids. CDR3 region: CASSPSIRAIGDTEAFF. DNA for the CDR3: TGTGCCAGCAGCCCTTCAATAAGGGCCATTGGGGACACTGAAGCTTTCTTT.